The source of this T cell receptor beta chain is a study of blood T cell repertoires in COVID-19. In the source study's methods: Counts of nucleated cells, estimated from reference gene primer amplification, were obtained. Using immunoSEQ multiplex PCR, the repertoire was profiled, and TCRdb retains in-frame clones only, with some absent. D and trimming come from the DNA, and the V and J calls and clone size come from that table. Of about 270,000 clones in the sample, roughly nine tenths were seen once. The germline CDR1 and CDR2 sequences are LGHDT and YNNKEL (reference sequence). Unmatched junction bases numbered 10, after V lost 1 base and J lost 8 bases. This CDR3 has 16 residues.

The source is an older woman who had recovered from COVID-19. The specimen was PBMCs or T cells enriched from blood (not recorded which). This chain connects TRBV3-1 (or the pseudogene TRBV3-2) to TRBJ1-2; 10 bases align to TRBD1. The CDR3 coding sequence is TGTGCCAGCAGCCAAGTATTGGGACAGGGGTCGCGCGGCTACACCTTC. Translation: CASSQVLGQGSRGYTF.